The 13 T cell receptor beta chains below all came from one sample that was sequenced in a study of blood T cell repertoires in COVID-19. This table comes from immunoSEQ multiplex PCR, and its TCRdb copy is limited to in-frame clones, with some not included. Of some 59,000 clones listed, more than 90% are singletons. Sample: peripheral blood. These TCRs come from a man aged 50 to 60 with acute or convalescent COVID-19.

The CDR3 spells CASSPQTGTDTNNEQFF. The DNA of the CDR3 is TGTGCCAGCTCTCCCCAAACCGGGACAGATACCAACAATGAGCAGTTCTTC. The chain has TRBV18 and TRBJ2-1; 7 bases match TRBD1. Germline CDR1 is KGHSH and CDR2 is LQKENI. The CDR3 consists of 17 residues. J was trimmed by 5 bases and V by 6 bases; bases with no gene match: 16.

The chain joins TRBV7-9 to TRBJ1-5; the match to TRBD1 covers 11 bases. Losses at the gene ends were 3 bases for V and 5 bases for J; bases not matched to a gene: 3. The CDR3 length is 15 residues. Germline CDR1 reads SEHNR; CDR2 reads FQNEAQ (reference sequence). CDR3 in DNA: TGTGCCAGCAGCTTCGGGACAGGGGGTGATCAGCCCCAGCATTTT. Its translation is CASSFGTGGDQPQHF.

V gene TRBV24-1 combines with J gene TRBJ2-3; D is possibly TRBD2 (5 bases). Trimming pared 1 base from V and 0 bases from J, leaving 10 bases between. The CDR3 extends over 16 amino acids. Germline values: CDR1 KGHDR, CDR2 SFDVKD. The CDR3 protein is CATSDFGDASTDTQYF. The CDR3 nucleotides are TGTGCCACCAGTGATTTCGGGGATGCTAGCACAGATACGCAGTATTTT.

This sequence joins TRBV6-5 and TRBJ1-1; 7 bases map to TRBD1. V lost 8 bases, J lost 5 bases, and 5 bases stayed unmatched. This CDR3 spans 12 amino acids. Germline V CDR1 and CDR2: MNHEY, SVGAGI. The CDR3 sequence: CASGAGGTEAFF. The CDR3 bases are TGTGCCAGCGGGGCAGGGGGAACTGAAGCTTTCTTT.

This clone has only a few counts. The chain employs TRBV7-9 and TRBJ1-2; a possible D gene is TRBD1 (6 bases). The CDR3 runs 13 residues. Trimming took 4 bases from V and 4 from J, leaving 10 bases between them. From germline, CDR1 is SEHNR and CDR2 FQNEAQ (reference sequence). Written as DNA, the CDR3 is TGTGCCAGCAGCTCCAGGACAGTCTATGGCTACACCTTC. Translation: CASSSRTVYGYTF.

The chain is built from TRBV5-8 and TRBJ1-3; no definite D call. Germline V gene lookup returns CDR1 SGHTS and CDR2 YDEGEE. This CDR3 region has 12 residues. V was pared by 2 bases and J by 4 bases, with 4 bases between. The CDR3, as DNA: TGTGCCAGCAGCTTCTCGGGAAACACCATATATTTT. The encoded protein is CASSFSGNTIYF.

The gene calls are TRBV7-2 and TRBJ1-1, with D tentatively TRBD1 (6 bases). CDR1 and CDR2 (germline): SGHTA, FQGNSA. V was shortened by 5 bases and J by 4 bases, with 17 bases between the two germline ends. CDR3 length: 15 residues. CDR3 region: CASSPTPGVTTEAFF. The CDR3 coding sequence is TGTGCCAGCAGCCCGACACCAGGGGTGACCACTGAAGCTTTCTTT. The full variable domain, in which reference TRBV7-2 and TRBJ1-1 provide the parts outside the CDR3, is GAGVSQSPSNKVTEKGKDVELRCDPISGHTALYWYRQSLGQGLEFLIYFQGNSAPDKSGLPSDRFSAERTGGSVSTLTIQRTQQEDSAVYLCASSPTPGVTTEAFFGQGTRLTVV.

This clone was recorded once. The V gene is TRBV7-2, the J gene TRBJ2-1, with D perhaps matching TRBD2 (5 bases). V lost 6 bases, J lost 4 bases, and 13 bases lay in between. The CDR3 runs 14 residues. Germline lookup yields CDR1 SGHTA and CDR2 FQGNSA. This CDR3 reads CASRGGGKYNEQFF. As DNA, the CDR3 is TGTGCCAGCAGAGGAGGCGGAAAGTACAATGAGCAGTTCTTC.

V gene TRBV2 combines with J gene TRBJ2-7, with a possible D match to TRBD2 (5 bases). The V gene lost 6 bases and the J gene lost 0 bases, with 12 bases spanning the gap. CDR1 and CDR2 (germline): SNHLY, FYNNEI. The CDR3 is 14 residues long. CDR3 in amino acids: CASRRGPNSYEQYF. CDR3 coding DNA: TGTGCCAGCAGGCGCGGGCCAAACTCCTACGAGCAGTACTTC. The whole variable domain, remainder taken from reference TRBV2 and TRBJ2-7, is EPEVTQTPSHQVTQMGQEVILRCVPISNHLYFYWYRQILGQKVEFLVSFYNNEISEKSEIFDDQFSVERPDGSNFTLKIRSTKLEDSAMYFCASRRGPNSYEQYFGPGTRLTVT.

This chain uses TRBV5-1 with TRBJ2-5, with 9 bases fitting TRBD2. The J segment lost 5 bases and the V segment lost 0 bases, leaving 8 bases of the junction unmatched. The CDR3 spans 16 residues. Looked up from germline, CDR1 is SGHRS and CDR2 is YFSETQ. The CDR3: CASSLGAGGFRETQYF. The CDR3 bases are TGCGCCAGCAGCTTGGGCGCGGGAGGGTTCCGGGAGACCCAGTACTTC.

This rearrangement joins TRBV15 to TRBJ1-1; 7 positions match TRBD1. This CDR3 comprises 15 residues. The V and J ends lost 4 bases and 7 bases, in that order; junction bases with no gene match: 12. The germline CDR1 and CDR2 sequences are LNHNV and YYDKDF (reference sequence). The CDR3 loop reads CATSKSTGALVEAFF. The CDR3 nucleotides are TGTGCCACCAGCAAATCAACAGGGGCCCTTGTTGAAGCTTTCTTT.

The chain employs TRBV5-1 and TRBJ2-1, with 12 nucleotides matching TRBD2. The CDR3 extends over 16 amino acids. V lost 2 bases to trimming and J lost 7 bases; unmatched junction nucleotides: 7. Germline V CDR1 and CDR2: SGHRS, YFSETQ. The chain's CDR3 is CASSLRLAGDWNEQFF. The CDR3 coding sequence is TGCGCCAGCAGCTTAAGACTAGCGGGAGATTGGAATGAGCAGTTCTTC.

This chain uses TRBV7-2 with TRBJ1-5; tentatively, D is TRBD1 (5 bases). This CDR3 contains 15 residues. V lost 1 base to trimming and J lost 1 base, with 8 bases between them. CDR1 is SGHTA, CDR2 FQGNSA, per germline. The CDR3 spells CASSLGTISNQPQHF. The CDR3 coding sequence is TGTGCCAGCAGCTTAGGGACAATAAGCAATCAGCCCCAGCATTTT.